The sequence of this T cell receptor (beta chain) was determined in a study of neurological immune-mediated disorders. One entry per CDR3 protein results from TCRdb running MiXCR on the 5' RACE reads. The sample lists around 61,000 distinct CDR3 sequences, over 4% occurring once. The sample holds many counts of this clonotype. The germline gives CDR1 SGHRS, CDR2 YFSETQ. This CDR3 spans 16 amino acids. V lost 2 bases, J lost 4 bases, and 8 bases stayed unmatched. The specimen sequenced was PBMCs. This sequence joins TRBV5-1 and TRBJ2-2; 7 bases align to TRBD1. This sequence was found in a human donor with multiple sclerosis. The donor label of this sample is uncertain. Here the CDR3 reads CASSFSIDRVTGELFF. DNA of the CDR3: TGCGCCAGCAGCTTTTCTATTGACAGGGTCACCGGGGAGCTGTTTTTT.